This T cell receptor (beta chain) was retrieved from a study of cytomegalovirus exposure and HLA in healthy donors. Study-level findings and limits: As immune exposure information, only CMV serostatus was available.

PCR amplification relied on 60 Vbeta primers (plus 13 Jbeta primers). Some clones are missing from TCRdb's copy, which holds only in-frame ones; the method was immunoSEQ multiplex PCR. The listing records approximately 200,000 clones. CDR3 length: 15 residues. J gave up 3 bases and V 6 bases, and 9 bases lay outside the gene matches. CDR1 and CDR2 (germline): MNHEY, SVGAGI. With regard to this clone: The antigen is unknown.

The sequence came from a boy younger than 18 in good health and CMV-seronegative. The material sequenced was PBMCs. This chain links TRBV6-5 with TRBJ2-5; 8 bases fit TRBD2. The CDR3: CASSLIGGGEETQYF. The CDR3 nucleotides read TGTGCCAGCAGCTTAATCGGGGGGGGAGAAGAGACCCAGTACTTC.